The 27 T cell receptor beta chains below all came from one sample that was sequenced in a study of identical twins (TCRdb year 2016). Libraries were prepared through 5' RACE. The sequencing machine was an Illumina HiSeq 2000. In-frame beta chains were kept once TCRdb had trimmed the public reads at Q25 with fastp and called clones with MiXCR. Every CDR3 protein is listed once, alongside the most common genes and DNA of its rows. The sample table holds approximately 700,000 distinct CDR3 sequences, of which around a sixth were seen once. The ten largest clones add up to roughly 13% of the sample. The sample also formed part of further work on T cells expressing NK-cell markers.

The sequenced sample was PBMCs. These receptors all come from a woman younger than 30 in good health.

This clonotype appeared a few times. DNA for the CDR3: TGTGCCAGCAGCTTGGCCAGAGACAGGGTGATCGAGCAGTACTTC. It yields the protein CASSLARDRVIEQYF. This chain links TRBV5-5 with TRBJ2-7; 7 bases map to TRBD1. The CDR3 extends over 15 amino acids. CDR1 is SGHKS, CDR2 YYEKEE, per germline (reference sequence). V gave up 0 bases and J gave up 6 bases; unmatched junction bases: 9.

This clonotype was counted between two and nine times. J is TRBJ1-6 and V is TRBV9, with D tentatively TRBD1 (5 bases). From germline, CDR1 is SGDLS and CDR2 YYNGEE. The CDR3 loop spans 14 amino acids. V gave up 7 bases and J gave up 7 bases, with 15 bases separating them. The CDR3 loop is CASSVQGDNSPLHF. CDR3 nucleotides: TGTGCCAGCTCGGTCCAGGGCGACAATTCACCCCTCCACTTT.

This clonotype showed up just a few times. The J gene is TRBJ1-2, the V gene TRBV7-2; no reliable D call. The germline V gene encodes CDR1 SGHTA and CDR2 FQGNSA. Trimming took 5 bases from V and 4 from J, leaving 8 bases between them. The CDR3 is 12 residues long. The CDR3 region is CASSTHSYGYTF. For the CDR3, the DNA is TGTGCCAGCAGCACCCACAGCTATGGCTACACCTTC. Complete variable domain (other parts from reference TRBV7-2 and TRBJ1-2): GAGVSQSPSNKVTEKGKDVELRCDPISGHTALYWYRQSLGQGLEFLIYFQGNSAPDKSGLPSDRFSAERTGGSVSTLTIQRTQQEDSAVYLCASSTHSYGYTFGSGTRLTVV.

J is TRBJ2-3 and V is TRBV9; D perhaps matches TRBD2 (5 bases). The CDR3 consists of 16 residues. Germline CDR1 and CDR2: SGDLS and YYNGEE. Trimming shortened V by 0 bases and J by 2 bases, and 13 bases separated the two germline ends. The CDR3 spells CASSVATDSSTDTQYF. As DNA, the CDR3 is TGTGCCAGCAGCGTAGCTACGGACTCCTCCACAGATACGCAGTATTTT.

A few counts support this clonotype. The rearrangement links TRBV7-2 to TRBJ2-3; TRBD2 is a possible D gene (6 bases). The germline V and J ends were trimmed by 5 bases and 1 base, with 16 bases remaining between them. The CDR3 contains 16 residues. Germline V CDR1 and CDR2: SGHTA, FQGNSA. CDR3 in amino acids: CASSVRYGGGTDTQYF. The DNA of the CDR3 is TGTGCCAGCAGCGTTAGGTACGGCGGGGGCACAGATACGCAGTATTTT.

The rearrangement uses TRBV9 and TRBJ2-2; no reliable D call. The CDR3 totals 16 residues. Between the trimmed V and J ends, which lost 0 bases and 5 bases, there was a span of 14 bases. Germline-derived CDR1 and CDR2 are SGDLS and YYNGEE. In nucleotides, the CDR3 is TGTGCCAGCAGCGTAGCTGGGCCGGCAGTGACCGGGGAGCTGTTTTTT. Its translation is CASSVAGPAVTGELFF.

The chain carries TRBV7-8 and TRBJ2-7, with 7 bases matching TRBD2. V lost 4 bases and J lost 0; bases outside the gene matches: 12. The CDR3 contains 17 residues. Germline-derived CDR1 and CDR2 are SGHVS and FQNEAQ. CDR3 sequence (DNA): TGTGCCAGCAGCTCGCCCCTTGCCAGCGGGAACTCCTACGAGCAGTACTTC. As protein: CASSSPLASGNSYEQYF.

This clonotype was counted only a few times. CDR3 DNA: TGTGCCAGCAGTCCCCTCCCGCAGGGTAGCTACGAGCAGTACTTC. Its translation: CASSPLPQGSYEQYF. The V and J genes are TRBV27 and TRBJ2-7; D is possibly TRBD1 (5 bases). Trimming left V 5 bases short and J 3 bases short, with 17 bases between. In germline, CDR1 is MNHEY, CDR2 SMNVEV (reference sequence). CDR3 length: 15 amino acids.

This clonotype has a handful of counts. DNA for the CDR3: TGTGCCAGCAGCTTGACAGAGGGGACCGGGGAGCTGTTTTTT. Its translation is CASSLTEGTGELFF. This sequence joins TRBV3-1 and TRBJ2-2; either TRBD1 or TRBD2 may supply D (5 bases each). Between the trimmed V and J ends, which lost 5 bases and 5 bases, there was a span of 12 bases. The germline gives CDR1 LGHDT, CDR2 YNNKEL (reference sequence). The CDR3 length is 14 residues. Full variable domain (rest looked up from reference TRBV3-1 and TRBJ2-2): DTAVSQTPKYLVTQMGNDKSIKCEQNLGHDTMYWYKQDSKKFLKIMFSYNNKELIINETVPNRFSPKSPDKAHLNLHINSLELGDSAVYFCASSLTEGTGELFFGEGSRLTVL.

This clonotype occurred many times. CDR3 protein: CASEQGQGTGELFF. The CDR3 region has the DNA TGTGCCAGTGAACAGGGACAAGGCACCGGGGAGCTGTTTTTT. The genes are TRBV6-1 and TRBJ2-2; weak D call: TRBD1 (6 bases). The CDR3 sequence is 14 residues long. V gave up 9 bases and J gave up 4 bases, with 15 bases separating them. Per the germline V gene, CDR1 is MNHNS and CDR2 is SASEGT.

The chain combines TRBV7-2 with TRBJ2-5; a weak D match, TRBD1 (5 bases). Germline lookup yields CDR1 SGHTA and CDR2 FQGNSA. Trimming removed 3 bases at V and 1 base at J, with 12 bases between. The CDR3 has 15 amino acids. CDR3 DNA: TGTGCCAGCAGCTTGACCGACAGCCCCCAAGAGACCCAGTACTTC. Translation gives CASSLTDSPQETQYF.

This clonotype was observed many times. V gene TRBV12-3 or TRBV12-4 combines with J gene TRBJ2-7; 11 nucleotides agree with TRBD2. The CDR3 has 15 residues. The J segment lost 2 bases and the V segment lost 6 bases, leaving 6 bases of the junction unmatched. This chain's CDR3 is CASSKGTSGTYEQYF. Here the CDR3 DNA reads TGTGCCAGCAGCAAAGGGACTAGCGGTACCTACGAGCAGTACTTC.

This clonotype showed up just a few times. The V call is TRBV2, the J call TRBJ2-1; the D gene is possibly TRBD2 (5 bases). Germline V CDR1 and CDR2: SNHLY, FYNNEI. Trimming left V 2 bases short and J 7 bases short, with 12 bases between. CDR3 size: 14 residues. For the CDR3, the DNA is TGTGCCAGCAGTGAATGGGGTGGGAGAAATGAGCAGTTCTTC. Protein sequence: CASSEWGGRNEQFF. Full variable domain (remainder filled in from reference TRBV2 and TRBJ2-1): EPEVTQTPSHQVTQMGQEVILRCVPISNHLYFYWYRQILGQKVEFLVSFYNNEISEKSEIFDDQFSVERPDGSNFTLKIRSTKLEDSAMYFCASSEWGGRNEQFFGPGTRLTVL.

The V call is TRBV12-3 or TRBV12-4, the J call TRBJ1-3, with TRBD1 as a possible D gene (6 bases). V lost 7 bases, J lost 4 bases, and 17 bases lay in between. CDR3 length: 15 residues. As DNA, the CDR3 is TGTGCCAGCAACCCAGGGGTTAGGGCGGGAAACACCATATATTTT. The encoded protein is CASNPGVRAGNTIYF.

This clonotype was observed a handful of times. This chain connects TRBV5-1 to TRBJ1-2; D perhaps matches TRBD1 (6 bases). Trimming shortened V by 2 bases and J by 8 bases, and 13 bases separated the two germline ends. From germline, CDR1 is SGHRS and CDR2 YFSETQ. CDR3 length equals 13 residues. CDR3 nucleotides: TGCGCCAGCAGCTTTACGTACAGGGCCGGCTACACCTTC. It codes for CASSFTYRAGYTF.

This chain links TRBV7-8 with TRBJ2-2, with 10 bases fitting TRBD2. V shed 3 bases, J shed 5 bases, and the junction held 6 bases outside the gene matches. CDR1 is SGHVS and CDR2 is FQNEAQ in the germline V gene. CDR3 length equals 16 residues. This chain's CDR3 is CASSLRRLAGTGELFF. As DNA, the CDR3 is TGTGCCAGCAGCTTGCGTCGACTAGCGGGTACCGGGGAGCTGTTTTTT. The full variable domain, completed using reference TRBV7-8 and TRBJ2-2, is GAGVSQSPRYKVAKRGQDVALRCDPISGHVSLFWYQQALGQGPEFLTYFQNEAQLDKSGLPSDRFFAERPEGSVSTLKIQRTQQEDSAVYLCASSLRRLAGTGELFFGEGSRLTVL.

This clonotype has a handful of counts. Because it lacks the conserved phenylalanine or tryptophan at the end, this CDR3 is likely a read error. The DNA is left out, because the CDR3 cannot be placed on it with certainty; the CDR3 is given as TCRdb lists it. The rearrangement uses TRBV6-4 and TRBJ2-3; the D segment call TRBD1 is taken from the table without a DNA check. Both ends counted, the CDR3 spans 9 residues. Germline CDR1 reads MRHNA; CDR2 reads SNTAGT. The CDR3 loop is CARIRDPPG.

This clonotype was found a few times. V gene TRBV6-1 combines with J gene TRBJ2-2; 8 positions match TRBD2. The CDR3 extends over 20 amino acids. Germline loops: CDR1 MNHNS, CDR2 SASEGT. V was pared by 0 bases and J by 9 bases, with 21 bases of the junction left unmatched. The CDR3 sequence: CASSEAVGTGTRSVGRELFF. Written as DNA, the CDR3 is TGTGCCAGCAGTGAAGCGGTTGGGACCGGGACTAGGAGTGTAGGACGGGAGCTGTTTTTT.

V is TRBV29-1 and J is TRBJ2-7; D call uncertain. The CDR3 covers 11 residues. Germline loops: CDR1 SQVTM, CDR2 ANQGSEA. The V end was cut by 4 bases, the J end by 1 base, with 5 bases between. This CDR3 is CSVARSYEQYF. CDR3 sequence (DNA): TGCAGCGTTGCACGATCCTACGAGCAGTACTTC.

The CDR3 DNA reads TGCGCCAGCAGCTCTGGGGACAGGGGGGATACGCAGTATTTT. Residues: CASSSGDRGDTQYF. The chain carries TRBV5-1 and TRBJ2-3; TRBD1 matches at 11 bases. V shed 3 bases, J shed 6 bases, and the junction held 3 bases outside the gene matches. The CDR3 spans 14 residues. Looked up from germline, CDR1 is SGHRS and CDR2 is YFSETQ.

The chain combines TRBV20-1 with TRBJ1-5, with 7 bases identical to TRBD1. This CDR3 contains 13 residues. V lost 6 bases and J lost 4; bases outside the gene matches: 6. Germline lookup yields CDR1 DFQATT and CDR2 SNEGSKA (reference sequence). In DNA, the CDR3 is TGCAGTGCCACCGGGACAGTGAATCAGCCCCAGCATTTT. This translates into CSATGTVNQPQHF.

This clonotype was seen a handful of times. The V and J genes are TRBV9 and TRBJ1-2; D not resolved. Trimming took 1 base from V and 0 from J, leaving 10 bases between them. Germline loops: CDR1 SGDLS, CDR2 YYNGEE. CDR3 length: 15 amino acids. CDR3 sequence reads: CASSVWSSANYGYTF. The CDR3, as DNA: TGTGCCAGCAGCGTATGGTCGTCCGCTAACTATGGCTACACCTTC.

The DNA of the CDR3 is TGCAGTGCTAGCCTACAGGGGATTGAGACCCAGTACTTC. It specifies CSASLQGIETQYF. The rearrangement uses TRBV20-1 and TRBJ2-5; 7 nucleotides match TRBD1. The CDR3 runs to 13 residues. The J segment lost 5 bases and the V segment lost 3 bases, leaving 6 bases of the junction unmatched. The germline CDR1 and CDR2 sequences are DFQATT and SNEGSKA (reference sequence).

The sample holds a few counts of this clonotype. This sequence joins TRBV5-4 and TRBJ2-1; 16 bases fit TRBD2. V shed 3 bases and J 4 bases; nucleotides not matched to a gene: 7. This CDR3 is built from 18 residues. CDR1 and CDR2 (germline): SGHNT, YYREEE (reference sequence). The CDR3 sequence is CASSSGTSGRVRYNEQFF. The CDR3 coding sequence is TGTGCCAGCAGCTCCGGGACTAGCGGGAGGGTACGGTACAATGAGCAGTTCTTC. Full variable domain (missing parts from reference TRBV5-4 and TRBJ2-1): ETGVTQSPTHLIKTRGQQVTLRCSSQSGHNTVSWYQQALGQGPQFIFQYYREEENGRGNFPPRFSGLQFPNYSSELNVNALELDDSALYLCASSSGTSGRVRYNEQFFGPGTRLTVL.

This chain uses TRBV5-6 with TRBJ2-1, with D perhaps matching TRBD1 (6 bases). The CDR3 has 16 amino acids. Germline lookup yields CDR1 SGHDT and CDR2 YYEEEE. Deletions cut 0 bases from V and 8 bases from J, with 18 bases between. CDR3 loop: CASSLVERAGAHEQFF. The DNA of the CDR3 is TGTGCCAGCAGCTTGGTAGAGAGGGCAGGGGCCCATGAGCAGTTCTTC. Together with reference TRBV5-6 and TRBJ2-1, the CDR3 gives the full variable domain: DAGVTQSPTHLIKTRGQQVTLRCSPKSGHDTVSWYQQALGQGPQFIFQYYEEEERQRGNFPDRFSGHQFPNYSSELNVNALLLGDSALYLCASSLVERAGAHEQFFGPGTRLTVL.

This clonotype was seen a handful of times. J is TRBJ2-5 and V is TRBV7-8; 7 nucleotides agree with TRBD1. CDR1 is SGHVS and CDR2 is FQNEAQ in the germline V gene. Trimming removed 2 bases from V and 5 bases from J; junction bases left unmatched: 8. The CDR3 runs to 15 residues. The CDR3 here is CASSLTQTGYETQYF. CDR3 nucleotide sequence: TGTGCCAGCAGCTTAACCCAGACAGGGTACGAGACCCAGTACTTC.

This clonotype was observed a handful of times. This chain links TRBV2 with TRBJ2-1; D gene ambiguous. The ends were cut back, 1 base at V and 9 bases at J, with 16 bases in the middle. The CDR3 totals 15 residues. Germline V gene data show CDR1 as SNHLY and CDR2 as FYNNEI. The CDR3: CASSEGLTRSGEQFF. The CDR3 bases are TGTGCCAGCAGTGAAGGCCTTACTCGGTCGGGTGAGCAGTTCTTC.